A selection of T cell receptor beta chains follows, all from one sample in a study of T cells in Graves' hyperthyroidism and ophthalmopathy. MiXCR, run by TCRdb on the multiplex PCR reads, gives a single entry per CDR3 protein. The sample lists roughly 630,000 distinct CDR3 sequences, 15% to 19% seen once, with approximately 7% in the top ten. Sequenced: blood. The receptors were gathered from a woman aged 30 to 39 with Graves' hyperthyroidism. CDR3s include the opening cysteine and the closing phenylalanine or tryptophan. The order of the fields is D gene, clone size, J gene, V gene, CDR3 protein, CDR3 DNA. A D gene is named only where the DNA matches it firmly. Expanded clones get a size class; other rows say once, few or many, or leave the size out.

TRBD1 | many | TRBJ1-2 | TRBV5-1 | CASSPGQASNYGYTF | TGCGCCAGCAGCCCCGGACAGGCTTCTAACTATGGCTACACCTTC
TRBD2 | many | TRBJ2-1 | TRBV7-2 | CASSITSGWFGNEQFF | TGTGCCAGCAGCATTACTAGCGGGTGGTTTGGCAATGAGCAGTTCTTC
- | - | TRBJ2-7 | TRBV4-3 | CASSQEVRVYEQYF | TGCGCCAGCAGCCAAGAGGTCAGAGTGTACGAGCAGTACTTC
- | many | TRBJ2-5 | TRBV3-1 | CASSQDQAGKETQYF | TGTGCCAGCAGCCAAGATCAGGCAGGGAAAGAGACCCAGTACTTC
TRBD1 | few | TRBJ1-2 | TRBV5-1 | CASSADRVYGYTF | TGCGCCAGCAGCGCGGACAGGGTTTATGGCTACACCTTC
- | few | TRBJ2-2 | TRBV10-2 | CASSRSQINTGELFF | TGCGCCAGCAGTCGGAGTCAGATTAACACCGGGGAGCTGTTTTTT
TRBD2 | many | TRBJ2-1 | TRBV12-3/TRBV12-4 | CASSKLAGGRNEQFF | TGTGCCAGCAGCAAACTAGCGGGAGGACGGAATGAGCAGTTCTTC
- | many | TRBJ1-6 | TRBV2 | CATRDVLNSPLHF | TGTGCCACCAGAGATGTTCTAAATTCACCCCTCCACTTT
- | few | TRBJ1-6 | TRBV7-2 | CASSLTGTRTIYNSPLHF | TGTGCCAGCAGCTTAACCGGGACTAGGACGATCTATAATTCACCCCTCCACTTT
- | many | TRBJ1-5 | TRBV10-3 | CAIGADSNQPQHF | TGTGCCATCGGGGCAGATAGCAATCAGCCCCAGCATTTT
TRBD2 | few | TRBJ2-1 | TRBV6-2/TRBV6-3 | CASSYANPGTSGPRGNEQFF | TGTGCCAGCAGTTACGCGAACCCCGGGACTAGCGGACCCAGGGGCAATGAGCAGTTCTTC
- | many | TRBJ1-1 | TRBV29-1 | CSVESYTEAFF | TGCAGCGTTGAGAGTTACACTGAAGCTTTCTTT
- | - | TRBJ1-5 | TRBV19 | CASSIVWGSNQPQHF | TGTGCCAGTAGTATAGTGTGGGGGAGCAATCAGCCCCAGCATTTT
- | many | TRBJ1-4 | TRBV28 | CASSFLDRRSTNEKLFF | TGTGCCAGCAGTTTTCTGGACAGACGATCAACTAATGAAAAACTGTTTTTT
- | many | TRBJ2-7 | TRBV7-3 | CASSPGLESYEQYF | TGTGCCAGCAGCCCGGGACTGGAGAGCTACGAGCAGTACTTC
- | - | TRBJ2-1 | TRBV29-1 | CSVEVWTAYNEQFF | TGCAGCGTTGAAGTGTGGACAGCCTACAATGAGCAGTTCTTC
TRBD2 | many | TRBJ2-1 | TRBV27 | CASSNLAGGADEQFF | TGTGCCAGCAGTAATCTAGCGGGAGGAGCTGATGAGCAGTTCTTC
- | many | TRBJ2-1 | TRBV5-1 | CASSLTGDSYNEQFF | TGCGCCAGCAGCTTAACAGGGGACTCATACAATGAGCAGTTCTTC
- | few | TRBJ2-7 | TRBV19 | CASSIGTESSYEQYF | TGTGCCAGTAGTATAGGGACAGAAAGCTCCTACGAGCAGTACTTC
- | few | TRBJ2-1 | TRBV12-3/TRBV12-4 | CASSRGAGPSSYNEQFF | TGTGCCAGCAGTAGGGGGGCGGGACCGAGCTCCTACAATGAGCAGTTCTTC
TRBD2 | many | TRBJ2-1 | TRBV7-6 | CASSLVLAGLGNEQFF | TGTGCCAGCAGCTTAGTCTTAGCGGGGCTGGGCAATGAGCAGTTCTTC
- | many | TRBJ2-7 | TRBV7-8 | CASSLLPLTYEQYF | TGTGCCAGCAGCTTGCTACCCTTAACCTACGAGCAGTACTTC
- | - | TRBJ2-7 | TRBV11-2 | CASGLGGGIVYEQYF | TGTGCCAGCGGTTTAGGAGGGGGGATCGTCTACGAGCAGTACTTC
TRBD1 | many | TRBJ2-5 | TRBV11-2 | CASSRDRVEETQYF | TGTGCCAGCAGCCGGGACAGGGTGGAAGAGACCCAGTACTTC
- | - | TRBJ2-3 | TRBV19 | CASSIFGGDADTQYF | TGTGCCAGTAGTATATTCGGAGGGGACGCAGATACGCAGTATTTT
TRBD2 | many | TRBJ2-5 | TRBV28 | CASSLRRLAGDLPFGTQYF | TGTGCCAGCAGTTTAAGGAGGCTAGCGGGAGACTTACCGTTTGGGACCCAGTACTTC
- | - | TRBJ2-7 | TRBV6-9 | CASSYGVKTYEQYF | TGTGCCAGCAGTTACGGGGTGAAAACCTACGAGCAGTACTTC
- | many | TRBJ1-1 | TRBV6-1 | CASRRQNEAFF | TGTGCCAGCAGACGACAAAATGAAGCTTTCTTT
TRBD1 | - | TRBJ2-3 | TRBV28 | CASSLYGQGTDTQYF | TGTGCCAGCAGTTTATATGGACAGGGGACAGATACGCAGTATTTT
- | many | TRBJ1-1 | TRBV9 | CASGDIGNTEAFF | TGTGCCAGCGGAGATATCGGAAACACTGAAGCTTTCTTT
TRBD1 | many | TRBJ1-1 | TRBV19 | CASSLTGAGGTEAFF | TGTGCCAGTAGTCTAACAGGGGCCGGTGGCACTGAAGCTTTCTTT
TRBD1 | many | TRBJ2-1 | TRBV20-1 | CSARNIGQGRNEQFF | TGCAGTGCTAGAAATATAGGACAGGGCAGGAATGAGCAGTTCTTC